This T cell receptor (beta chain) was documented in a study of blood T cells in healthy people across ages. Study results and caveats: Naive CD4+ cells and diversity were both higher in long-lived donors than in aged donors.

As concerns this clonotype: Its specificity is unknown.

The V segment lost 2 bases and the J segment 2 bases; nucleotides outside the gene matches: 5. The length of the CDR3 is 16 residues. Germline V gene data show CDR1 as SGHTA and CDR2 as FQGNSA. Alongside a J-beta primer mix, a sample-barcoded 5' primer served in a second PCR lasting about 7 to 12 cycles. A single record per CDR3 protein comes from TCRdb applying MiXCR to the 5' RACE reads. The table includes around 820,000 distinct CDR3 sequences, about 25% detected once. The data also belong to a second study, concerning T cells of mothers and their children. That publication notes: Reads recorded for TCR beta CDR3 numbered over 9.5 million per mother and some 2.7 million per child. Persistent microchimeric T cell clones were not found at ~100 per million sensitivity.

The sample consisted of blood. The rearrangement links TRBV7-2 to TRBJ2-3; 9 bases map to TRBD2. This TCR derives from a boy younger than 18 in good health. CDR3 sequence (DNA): TGTGCCAGCAGCTTATCGTGGGGACTAGCCACAGATACGCAGTATTTT. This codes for CASSLSWGLATDTQYF.